Listed below are T cell receptor beta chains from one sample, sequenced in a study of tumor-infiltrating lymphocytes in primary liver carcinoma. From the multiplex PCR reads, TCRdb called clonotypes with MiXCR, one entry per CDR3 protein. The profile covers about 96,000 distinct CDR3 sequences, with around 70% appearing a single time and around 25% taken by the ten largest. Sequencing was carried out using tumor-adjacent normal liver tissue. These receptors originate from a man aged 35 to 55 with primary liver carcinoma and hepatitis B virus infection. Both conserved end residues are part of each CDR3. D genes are given only for firm matches. Clone size appears in some rows only: once, few, many, or a class for an expanded clone.

v_call: TRBV28
d_call: TRBD1
clone_size: -
j_call: TRBJ2-7
cdr3_nt: TGTGTCAGCAGCACACAGGGACAGTGTTATGGCGAGCGGTACTTC
cdr3_aa: CVSSTQGQCYGERYF

v_call: TRBV6-1
d_call: -
clone_size: many
j_call: TRBJ2-3
cdr3_nt: TGTGCCAGCACCCTACGTGGCAGGGGCGCAGATACGCAGTATTTT
cdr3_aa: CASTLRGRGADTQYF

v_call: TRBV4-1
d_call: -
clone_size: -
j_call: TRBJ1-1
cdr3_nt: TGCGCCAGGAGCCCTCCGGGAGAGAACACTGAAGCTTTCTTT
cdr3_aa: CARSPPGENTEAFF

v_call: TRBV11-2
d_call: TRBD2
clone_size: -
j_call: TRBJ2-2
cdr3_nt: TGTGCCACCAGCTTAGTGGCGCTAGCGGGAACCCGGGAGCTGCTTTTT
cdr3_aa: CATSLVALAGTRELLF

v_call: TRBV11-2
d_call: -
clone_size: -
j_call: TRBJ2-1
cdr3_nt: TGTACCAGCAGCTCGTCCTATGAGCAGTTCTTC
cdr3_aa: CTSSSSYEQFF

v_call: TRBV29-1
d_call: -
clone_size: many
j_call: TRBJ1-4
cdr3_nt: TGCAGCGTTGCTAAAAATGAAAAACTGTTTTTT
cdr3_aa: CSVAKNEKLFF

v_call: TRBV11-1
d_call: TRBD2
clone_size: -
j_call: TRBJ2-1
cdr3_nt: TGTGCCAGTAGCTTATATCAGCGGGAGACGTTCAGCTCCTACAATGAGCAGTTCTTC
cdr3_aa: CASSLYQRETFSSYNEQFF

v_call: TRBV14
d_call: -
clone_size: -
j_call: TRBJ2-1
cdr3_nt: TGTGCCAGCGGCCCCCGAGGGACATTCTACTATGAGCAGTTCTTC
cdr3_aa: CASGPRGTFYYEQFF

v_call: TRBV12-3/TRBV12-4
d_call: -
clone_size: -
j_call: TRBJ2-7
cdr3_nt: TGTGCCAACACCGAACCGGGACTGGCTTTCTACGAGCAGTACTTC
cdr3_aa: CANTEPGLAFYEQYF

v_call: TRBV5-1
d_call: TRBD2
clone_size: few
j_call: TRBJ2-1
cdr3_nt: TGCGCCAGCAGCTTGTGGTTAGCGGGAGGCGGTGAGCAGTTCTTC
cdr3_aa: CASSLWLAGGGEQFF

v_call: TRBV11-2
d_call: -
clone_size: -
j_call: TRBJ1-5
cdr3_nt: TGTGTCAGCAGTCTCGAAAATCAGCCCCAGCATTTT
cdr3_aa: CVSSLENQPQHF